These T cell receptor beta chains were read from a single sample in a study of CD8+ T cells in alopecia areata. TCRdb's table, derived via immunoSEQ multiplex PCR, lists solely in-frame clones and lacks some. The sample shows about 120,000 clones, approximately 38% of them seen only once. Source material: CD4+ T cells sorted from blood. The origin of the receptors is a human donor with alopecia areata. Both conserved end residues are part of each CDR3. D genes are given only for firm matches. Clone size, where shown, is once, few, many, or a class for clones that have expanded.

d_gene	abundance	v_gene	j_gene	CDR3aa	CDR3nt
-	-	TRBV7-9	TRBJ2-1	CASSSNNEQFF	TGTGCCAGCAGCTCTAACAATGAGCAGTTCTTC
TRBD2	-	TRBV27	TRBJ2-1	CASRELAGGAYNEQFF	TGTGCCAGCCGCGAACTAGCGGGAGGGGCCTACAATGAGCAGTTCTTC
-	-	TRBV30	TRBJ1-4	CAWRGPEKLFF	TGTGCCTGGAGGGGACCTGAAAAACTGTTTTTT
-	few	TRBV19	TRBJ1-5	CASSSANSNQPQHF	TGTGCCAGTAGTAGCGCTAATAGCAATCAGCCCCAGCATTTT
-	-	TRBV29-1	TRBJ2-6	CSVFGDSGANVLTF	TGCAGCGTTTTTGGGGACTCTGGGGCCAACGTCCTGACTTTC
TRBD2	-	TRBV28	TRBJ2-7	CATFPGGSIHEQYF	TGTGCCACTTTCCCGGGCGGGAGTATCCACGAGCAGTACTTC
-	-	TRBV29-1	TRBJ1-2	CSVEVTSSGYTF	TGCAGCGTTGAGGTGACAAGCTCTGGCTACACCTTC
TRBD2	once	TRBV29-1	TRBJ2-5	CSALTGLAGGETQYF	TGCAGCGCCCTAACCGGGCTAGCGGGTGGAGAGACCCAGTACTTC
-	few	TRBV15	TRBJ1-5	CATSRDVGGGQPQHF	TGTGCCACCAGCAGAGATGTGGGAGGGGGTCAGCCCCAGCATTTT
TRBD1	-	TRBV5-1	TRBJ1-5	CASSPGQGAHQPQHF	TGCGCCAGCAGCCCAGGACAGGGGGCCCATCAGCCCCAGCATTTT
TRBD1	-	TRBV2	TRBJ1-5	CASSGQGALSNQPQHF	TGTGCCAGCAGTGGACAGGGGGCGCTTAGCAATCAGCCCCAGCATTTT
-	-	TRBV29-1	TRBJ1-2	CSVERRQKDGYTF	TGCAGCGTTGAAAGGAGACAGAAAGACGGCTACACCTTC
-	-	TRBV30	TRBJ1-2	CAWRAPGVRVDGYTF	TGTGCCTGGAGGGCCCCGGGGGTGCGGGTGGATGGCTACACCTTC
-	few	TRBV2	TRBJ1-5	CASSLGRSDPHF	TGTGCCAGCAGCCTCGGGAGATCCGACCCGCATTTT
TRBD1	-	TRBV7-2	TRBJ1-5	CASSPSEDRSPNQPQHF	TGTGCCAGCAGCCCCAGCGAGGACAGGTCACCTAATCAGCCCCAGCATTTT
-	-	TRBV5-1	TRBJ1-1	CASTRRGDTEAFF	TGCGCCAGCACCCGGAGAGGTGACACTGAAGCTTTCTTT
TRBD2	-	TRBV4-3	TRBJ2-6	CASSPLAGGANVLTF	TGCGCCAGCAGCCCCTTAGCGGGTGGGGCCAACGTCCTGACTTTC
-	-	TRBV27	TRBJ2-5	CASSLSSSSWQETQYF	TGTGCCAGCAGTTTATCTTCGTCTAGCTGGCAAGAGACCCAGTACTTC
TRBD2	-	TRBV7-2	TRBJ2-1	CASSFGTSGSGEQFF	TGTGCCAGCAGCTTCGGCACTAGCGGGAGTGGTGAGCAGTTCTTC
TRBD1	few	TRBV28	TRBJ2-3	CASRSGQGTDTQYF	TGTGCCAGCAGGTCGGGACAGGGCACAGATACGCAGTATTTT
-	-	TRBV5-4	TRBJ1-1	CASSRGGRLDTEAFF	TGTGCCAGCAGCAGGGGGGGGCGGTTAGACACTGAAGCTTTCTTT
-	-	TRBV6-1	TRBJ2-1	CASSLVWAANEQFF	TGTGCCAGCAGCTTAGTTTGGGCTGCTAATGAGCAGTTCTTC
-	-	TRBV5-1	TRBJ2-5	CASSRDLRETQYF	TGCGCCAGCAGCCGGGACCTCCGGGAGACCCAGTACTTC
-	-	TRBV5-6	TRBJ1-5	CASSLWGASNQPQHF	TGTGCCAGCAGCTTGTGGGGGGCTAGCAATCAGCCCCAGCATTTT
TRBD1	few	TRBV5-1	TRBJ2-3	CASSTDNRGPADTQYF	TGCGCCAGCAGTACTGACAACAGGGGGCCGGCAGATACGCAGTATTTT
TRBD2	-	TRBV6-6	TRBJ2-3	CASSSPSGPSTDTQYF	TGTGCCAGCAGTTCCCCTAGCGGACCTAGCACAGATACGCAGTATTTT
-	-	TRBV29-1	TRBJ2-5	CSSLPAGQETQYF	TGCAGCTCACTCCCCGCGGGCCAAGAGACCCAGTACTTC
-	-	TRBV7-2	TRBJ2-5	CASSIPPTTQYF	TGTGCCAGCAGCATACCGCCAACGACCCAGTACTTC
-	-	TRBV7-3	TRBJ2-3	CASRRTSQADTQYF	TGTGCCAGCAGACGAACCTCACAGGCAGATACGCAGTATTTT
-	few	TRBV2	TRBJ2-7	CASSRGVHEQYF	TGTGCCAGCAGCAGAGGGGTGCACGAGCAGTACTTC
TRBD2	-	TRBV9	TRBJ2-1	CASSPRTSGNEQFF	TGTGCCAGCAGCCCCAGGACTAGCGGGAATGAGCAGTTCTTC
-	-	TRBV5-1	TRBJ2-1	CASSFGRNNEQFF	TGCGCCAGCAGCTTCGGACGTAACAATGAGCAGTTCTTC
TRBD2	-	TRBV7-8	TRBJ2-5	CASSFGTSKETQYF	TGTGCCAGCAGCTTTGGGACTAGCAAAGAGACCCAGTACTTC
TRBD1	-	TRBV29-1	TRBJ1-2	CSVTGAPSNYGYTF	TGCAGCGTGACAGGGGCTCCCTCTAACTATGGCTACACCTTC
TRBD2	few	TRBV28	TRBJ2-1	CASTSSGRAIEQFF	TGTGCCAGCACGTCTAGCGGGAGGGCCATTGAGCAGTTCTTC
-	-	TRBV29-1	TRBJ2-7	CSVRTVYEQYF	TGCAGCGTGCGGACAGTCTACGAGCAGTACTTC
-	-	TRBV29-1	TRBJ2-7	CSVGQDSYEQYF	TGCAGCGTTGGACAGGACTCCTACGAGCAGTACTTC
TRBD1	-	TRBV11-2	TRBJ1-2	CASSLGQGNYGYTF	TGTGCCAGCAGCTTAGGACAGGGGAACTATGGCTACACCTTC
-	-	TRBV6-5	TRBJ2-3	CASCLRQRGTDTQYF	TGTGCCAGCTGCTTGCGGCAACGGGGCACAGATACGCAGTATTTT
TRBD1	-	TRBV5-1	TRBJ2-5	CASSLGDRDQETQYF	TGCGCCAGCAGCTTGGGGGACAGGGACCAAGAGACCCAGTACTTC
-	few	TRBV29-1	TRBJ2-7	CSVSGTPYEQYF	TGCAGCGTTTCCGGGACACCCTACGAGCAGTACTTC
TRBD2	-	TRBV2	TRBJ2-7	CASEQEREGYEQYF	TGTGCCAGCGAACAGGAGCGGGAGGGCTACGAGCAGTACTTC
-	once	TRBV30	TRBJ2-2	CAWTATWNTGELFF	TGTGCCTGGACAGCGACCTGGAACACCGGGGAGCTGTTTTTT
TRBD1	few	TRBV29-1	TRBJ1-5	CSVQQGNQPQHF	TGCAGCGTCCAACAGGGGAATCAGCCCCAGCATTTT
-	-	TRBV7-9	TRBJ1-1	CASSFEVTTEAFF	TGTGCCAGCAGCTTCGAGGTTACCACTGAAGCTTTCTTT
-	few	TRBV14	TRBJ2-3	CASSQARTDTQYF	TGTGCCAGCAGCCAAGCCCGCACAGATACGCAGTATTTT
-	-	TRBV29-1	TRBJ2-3	CSVGSQGTDTQYF	TGCAGCGTTGGATCACAAGGCACAGATACGCAGTATTTT
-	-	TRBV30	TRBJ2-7	CAWDRQFYEQYF	TGTGCCTGGGACAGACAGTTCTACGAGCAGTACTTC
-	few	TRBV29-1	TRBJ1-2	CSVPPGPALEGYTF	TGCAGCGTCCCGCCAGGGCCGGCCCTGGAGGGCTACACCTTC
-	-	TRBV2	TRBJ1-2	CASSAAENYGYTF	TGTGCCAGCAGTGCTGCGGAAAACTATGGCTACACCTTC
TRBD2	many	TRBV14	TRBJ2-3	CASSSLWTSGGITDTQYF	TGTGCCAGCAGCTCCCTTTGGACTAGCGGGGGTATAACAGATACGCAGTATTTT
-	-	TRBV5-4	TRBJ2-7	CASSLPGGFSYEQYF	TGTGCCAGCAGCTTACCCGGGGGATTCTCCTACGAGCAGTACTTC